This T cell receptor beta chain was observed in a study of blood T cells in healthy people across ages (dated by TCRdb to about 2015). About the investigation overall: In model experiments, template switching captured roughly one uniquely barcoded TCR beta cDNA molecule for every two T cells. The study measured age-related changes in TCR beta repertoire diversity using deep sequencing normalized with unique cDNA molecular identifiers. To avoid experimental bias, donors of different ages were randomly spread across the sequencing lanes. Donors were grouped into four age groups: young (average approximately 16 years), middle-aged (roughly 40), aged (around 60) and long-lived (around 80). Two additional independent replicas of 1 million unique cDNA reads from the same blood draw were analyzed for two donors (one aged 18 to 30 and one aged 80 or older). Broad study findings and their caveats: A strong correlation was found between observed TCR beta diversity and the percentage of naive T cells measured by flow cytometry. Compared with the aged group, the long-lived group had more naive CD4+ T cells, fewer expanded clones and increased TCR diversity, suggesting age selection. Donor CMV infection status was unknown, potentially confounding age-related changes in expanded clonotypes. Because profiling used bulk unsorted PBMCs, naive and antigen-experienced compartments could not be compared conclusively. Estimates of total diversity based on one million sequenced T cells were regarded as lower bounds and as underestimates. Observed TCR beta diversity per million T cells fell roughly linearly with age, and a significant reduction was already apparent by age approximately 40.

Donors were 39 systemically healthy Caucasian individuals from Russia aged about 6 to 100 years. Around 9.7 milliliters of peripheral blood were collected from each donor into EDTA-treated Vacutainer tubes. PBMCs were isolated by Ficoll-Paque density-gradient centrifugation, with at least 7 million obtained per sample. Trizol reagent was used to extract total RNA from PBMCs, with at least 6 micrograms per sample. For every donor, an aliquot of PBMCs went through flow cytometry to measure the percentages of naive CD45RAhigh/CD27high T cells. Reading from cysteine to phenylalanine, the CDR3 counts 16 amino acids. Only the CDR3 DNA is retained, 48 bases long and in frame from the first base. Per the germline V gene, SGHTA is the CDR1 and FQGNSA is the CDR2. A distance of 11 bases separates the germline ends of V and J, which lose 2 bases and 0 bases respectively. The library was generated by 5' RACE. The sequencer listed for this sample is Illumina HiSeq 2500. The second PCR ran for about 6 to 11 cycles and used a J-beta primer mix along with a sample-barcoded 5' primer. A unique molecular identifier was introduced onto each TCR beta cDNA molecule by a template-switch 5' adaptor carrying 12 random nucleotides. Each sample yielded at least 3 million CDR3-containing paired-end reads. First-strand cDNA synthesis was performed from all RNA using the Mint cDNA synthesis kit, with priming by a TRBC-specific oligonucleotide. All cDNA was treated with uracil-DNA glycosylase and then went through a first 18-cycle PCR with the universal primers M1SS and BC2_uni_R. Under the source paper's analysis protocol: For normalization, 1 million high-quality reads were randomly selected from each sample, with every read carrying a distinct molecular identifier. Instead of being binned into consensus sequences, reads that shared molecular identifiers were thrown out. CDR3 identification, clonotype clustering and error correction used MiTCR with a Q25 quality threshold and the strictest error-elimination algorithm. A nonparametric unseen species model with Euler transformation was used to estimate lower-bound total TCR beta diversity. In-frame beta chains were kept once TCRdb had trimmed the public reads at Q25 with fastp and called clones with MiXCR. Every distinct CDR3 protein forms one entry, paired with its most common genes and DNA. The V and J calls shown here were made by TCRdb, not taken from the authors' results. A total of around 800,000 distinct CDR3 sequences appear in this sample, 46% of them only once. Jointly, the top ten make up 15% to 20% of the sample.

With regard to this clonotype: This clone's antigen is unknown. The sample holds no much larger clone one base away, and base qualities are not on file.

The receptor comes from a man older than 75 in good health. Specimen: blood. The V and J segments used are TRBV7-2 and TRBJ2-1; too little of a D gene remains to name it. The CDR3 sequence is CASSLLRMSSYNEQFF. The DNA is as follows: TGTGCCAGCAGCTTATTGCGGATGAGCTCCTACAATGAGCAGTTCTTC. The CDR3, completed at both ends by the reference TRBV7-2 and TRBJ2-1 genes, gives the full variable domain GAGVSQSPSNKVTEKGKDVELRCDPISGHTALYWYRQSLGQGLEFLIYFQGNSAPDKSGLPSDRFSAERTGGSVSTLTIQRTQQEDSAVYLCASSLLRMSSYNEQFFGPGTRLTVL.